This T cell receptor beta chain was recovered during a study of CD8+CD57+ T cells in acquired aplastic anemia. Background on the study: Recorded DNA amounts for sorted CD4+ and CD8+ cells had an average of approximately 3 ug. Study conclusions and caveats: Patients and controls were found to share some 30 CD8+ CDR3 sequences. Any difference that existed in CD8+ Simpson's diversity between patients and controls was not significant.

The TCR beta profiling, which covered VDJ combination and CDR3 sequence, was carried out using genomic DNA as the template. Each CDR3 protein is one row after TCRdb ran MiXCR on the reads. The table has some 200,000 distinct CDR3 sequences, 61% seen once. The CDR3 loop spans 10 amino acids. Germline CDR1 reads DFQATT; CDR2 reads SNEGSKA (reference sequence). Turning to this clonotype: Its target is unknown.

V gene TRBV20-1 combines with J gene TRBJ2-7; D might be TRBD1 or TRBD2, each matching 6 bases. What was sequenced was sorted CD4+, CD8+, or CD8+CD57+ T cells (not recorded which) from PBMCs. The receptor's source is a human donor in good health. CDR3 bases: TGCAGCACGGGGGCGTACGAGCAGTACTTC. Translation gives CSTGAYEQYF.